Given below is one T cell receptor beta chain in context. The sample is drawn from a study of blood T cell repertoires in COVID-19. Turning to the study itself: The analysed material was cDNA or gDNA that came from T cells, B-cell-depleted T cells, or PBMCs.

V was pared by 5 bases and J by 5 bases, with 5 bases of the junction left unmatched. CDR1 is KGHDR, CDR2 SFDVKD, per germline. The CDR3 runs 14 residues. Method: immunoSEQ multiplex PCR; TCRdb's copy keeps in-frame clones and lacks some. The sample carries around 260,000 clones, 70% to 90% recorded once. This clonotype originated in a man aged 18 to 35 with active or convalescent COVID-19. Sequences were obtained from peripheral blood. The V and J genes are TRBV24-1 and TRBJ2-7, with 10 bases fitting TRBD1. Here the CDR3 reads CATSAPGQGDEQYF. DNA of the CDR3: TGTGCCACCAGTGCCCCCGGACAGGGGGACGAGCAGTACTTC.